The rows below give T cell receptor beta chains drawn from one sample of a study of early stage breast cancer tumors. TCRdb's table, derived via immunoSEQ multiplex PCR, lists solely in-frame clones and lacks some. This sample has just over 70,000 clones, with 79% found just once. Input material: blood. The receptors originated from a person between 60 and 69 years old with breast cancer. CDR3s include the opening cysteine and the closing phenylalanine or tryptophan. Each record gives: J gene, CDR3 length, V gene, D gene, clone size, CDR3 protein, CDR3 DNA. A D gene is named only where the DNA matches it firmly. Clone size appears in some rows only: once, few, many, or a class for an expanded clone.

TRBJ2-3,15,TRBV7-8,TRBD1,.,CASIPRDRGGDTQYF,TGTGCCAGCATCCCCCGGGACAGGGGAGGAGATACGCAGTATTTT
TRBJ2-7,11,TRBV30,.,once,CAHAGAYEQYF,TGTGCCCACGCGGGCGCCTACGAGCAGTACTTC
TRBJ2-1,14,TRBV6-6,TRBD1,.,CASRGQGPSNEQFF,TGTGCCAGCAGAGGACAGGGGCCTTCCAATGAGCAGTTCTTC
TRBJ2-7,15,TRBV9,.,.,CASSASRNGSYEQYF,TGTGCCAGCAGCGCTAGTCGGAACGGATCCTACGAGCAGTACTTC
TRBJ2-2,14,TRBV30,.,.,CAWNTGSRTGELFF,TGTGCCTGGAATACCGGGAGCCGGACCGGGGAGCTGTTTTTT
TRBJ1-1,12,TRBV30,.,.,CAWSDGNTEAFF,TGTGCCTGGAGTGACGGGAACACTGAAGCTTTCTTT
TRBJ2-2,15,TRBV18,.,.,CASSPRAANTGELFF,TGTGCCAGCTCACCACGGGCAGCGAACACCGGGGAGCTGTTTTTT
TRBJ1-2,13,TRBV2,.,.,CASTAGLNYGYTF,TGTGCCAGCACGGCAGGCCTCAACTATGGCTACACCTTC
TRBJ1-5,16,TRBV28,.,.,CASSMPDPRLNQPQHF,TGTGCCAGCAGTATGCCTGATCCCCGTCTCAATCAGCCCCAGCATTTT
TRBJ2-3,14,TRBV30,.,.,CAGKRGTSTDTQYF,TGTGCCGGGAAAAGGGGAACTAGCACAGATACGCAGTATTTT
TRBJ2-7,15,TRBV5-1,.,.,CASSRRLDHSGEQYF,TGCGCCAGCAGCCGCCGACTGGACCACTCGGGAGAGCAGTACTTC
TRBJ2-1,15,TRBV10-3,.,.,CAISESRSPYNEQFF,TGTGCCATCAGTGAGTCGAGATCCCCCTACAATGAGCAGTTCTTC
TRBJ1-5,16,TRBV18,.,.,CASSPQVVSGNQPQHF,TGTGCCAGCTCACCGCAGGTCGTATCCGGAAATCAGCCCCAGCATTTT
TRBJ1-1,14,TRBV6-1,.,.,CASTKEDLDTEAFF,TGTGCCAGCACGAAGGAGGACTTGGACACTGAAGCTTTCTTT
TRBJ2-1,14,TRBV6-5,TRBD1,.,CASSRDRGRNEQFF,TGTGCCAGCAGTCGGGACAGGGGGCGCAATGAGCAGTTCTTC
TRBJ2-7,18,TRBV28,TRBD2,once,CASSFYGLAGVSGYEQYF,TGTGCCAGCAGTTTCTACGGACTAGCGGGAGTGTCGGGATACGAGCAGTACTTC
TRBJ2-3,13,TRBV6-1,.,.,CASHSSGADTQYF,TGTGCCAGCCACTCAAGCGGCGCAGATACGCAGTATTTT
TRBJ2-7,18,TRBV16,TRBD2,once,CASSLAGTSGRIAYEQYF,TGTGCCAGCAGCCTCGCCGGGACTAGCGGGAGGATCGCCTACGAGCAGTACTTC
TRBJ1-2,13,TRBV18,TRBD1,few,CASSLRTGDGYTF,TGTGCCAGCTCACTACGGACAGGAGATGGCTACACCTTC
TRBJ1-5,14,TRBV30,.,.,CASSRTASNQPQHF,TGTGCCAGCTCAAGGACAGCTAGCAATCAGCCCCAGCATTTT
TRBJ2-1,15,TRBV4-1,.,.,CASSQELADYNEQFF,TGCGCCAGCAGCCAAGAATTAGCGGACTACAATGAGCAGTTCTTC
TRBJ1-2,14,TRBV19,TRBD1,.,CASSPSGGDYGYTF,TGTGCCAGTAGCCCTTCAGGGGGGGACTATGGCTACACCTTC
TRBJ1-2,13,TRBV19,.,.,CASSIYRREGYTF,TGTGCCAGTAGTATATACAGGAGGGAAGGCTACACCTTC
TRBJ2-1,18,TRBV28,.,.,CASSLYLWGEEVRNEQFF,TGTGCCAGCAGCCTCTATCTCTGGGGGGAGGAGGTACGCAATGAGCAGTTCTTC
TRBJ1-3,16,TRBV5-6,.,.,CASSPGRLLSGNTIYF,TGTGCCAGCAGCCCCGGACGGCTACTCTCTGGAAACACCATATATTTT
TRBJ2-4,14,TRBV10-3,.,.,CAISDEGPGNIQYF,TGTGCCATCAGTGATGAGGGCCCGGGAAACATTCAGTACTTC
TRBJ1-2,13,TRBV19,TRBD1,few,CASNRDSNYGYTF,TGTGCCAGTAACCGGGACAGCAACTATGGCTACACCTTC
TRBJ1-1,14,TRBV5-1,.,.,CASSVKEGYAEAFF,TGCGCCAGCAGTGTAAAGGAGGGATACGCTGAAGCTTTCTTT
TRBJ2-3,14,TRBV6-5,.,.,CASRKGYGTDTQYF,TGTGCCAGCAGGAAAGGGTACGGCACAGATACGCAGTATTTT
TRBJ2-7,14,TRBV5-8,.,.,CASSLDGQSPKQYF,TGTGCCAGCAGCCTCGACGGACAGAGCCCGAAGCAGTACTTC
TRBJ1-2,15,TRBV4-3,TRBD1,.,CASSQEFGQAYGYTF,TGCGCCAGCAGCCAAGAGTTTGGACAGGCTTATGGCTACACCTTC
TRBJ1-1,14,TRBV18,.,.,CASSSTGPNTEAFF,TGTGCCAGCTCATCCACAGGTCCGAACACTGAAGCTTTCTTT
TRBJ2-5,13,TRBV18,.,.,CASSPGTQETQYF,TGTGCCAGCTCACCAGGGACCCAAGAGACCCAGTACTTC
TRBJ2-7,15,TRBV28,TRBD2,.,CASSPIAGGTYEQYF,TGTGCCAGCAGTCCAATAGCGGGAGGCACCTACGAGCAGTACTTC
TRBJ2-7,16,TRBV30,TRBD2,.,CAWGGGSGAGIYEQYF,TGTGCCTGGGGCGGGGGGTCGGGGGCAGGGATTTACGAGCAGTACTTC
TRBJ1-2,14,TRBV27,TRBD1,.,CASSSTSGGGGYTF,TGTGCCAGCAGTTCGACTTCAGGGGGCGGCGGCTACACCTTC
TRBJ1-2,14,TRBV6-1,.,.,CASIPLGLLGGYTF,TGTGCCAGCATCCCGCTAGGGCTTTTGGGTGGCTACACCTTC
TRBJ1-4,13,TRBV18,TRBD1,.,CASSTQGDEKLFF,TGTGCCAGCTCGACTCAGGGGGATGAAAAACTGTTTTTT
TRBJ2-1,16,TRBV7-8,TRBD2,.,CASSPGTSGVYNEQFF,TGTGCCAGCAGCCCGGGGACTAGCGGGGTCTACAATGAGCAGTTCTTC
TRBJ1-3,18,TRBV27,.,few,CASVWEGPAYLSGNTIYF,TGTGCCAGCGTATGGGAGGGCCCCGCTTACCTCTCTGGAAACACCATATATTTT
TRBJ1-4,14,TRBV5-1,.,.,CASSLVDGNEKLFF,TGCGCCAGCAGCTTGGTGGACGGAAATGAAAAACTGTTTTTT
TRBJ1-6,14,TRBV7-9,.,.,CASSLAGDNSPLHF,TGTGCCAGCAGCTTAGCAGGGGATAATTCACCCCTCCACTTT
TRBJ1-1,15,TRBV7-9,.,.,CASSLAIGGQNEAFF,TGTGCCAGCAGCTTAGCAATAGGAGGGCAGAATGAAGCTTTCTTT
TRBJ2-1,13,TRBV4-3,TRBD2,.,CASSQARGLEQFF,TGCGCCAGCAGCCAAGCCCGGGGACTAGAGCAGTTCTTC
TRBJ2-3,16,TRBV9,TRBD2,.,CASSVGGLAGVDTQYF,TGTGCCAGCAGCGTAGGTGGACTAGCGGGAGTAGATACGCAGTATTTT
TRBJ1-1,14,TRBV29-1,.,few,CSVLQRTPATEAFF,TGCAGCGTCCTACAGCGGACACCTGCCACTGAAGCTTTCTTT
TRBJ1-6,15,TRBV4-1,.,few,CASSQVWGQEGPLHF,TGCGCCAGCAGCCAAGTATGGGGTCAGGAGGGACCCCTCCACTTT
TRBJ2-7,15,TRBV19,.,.,CASSIEAVGSYEQYF,TGTGCCAGTAGTATAGAAGCGGTCGGATCCTACGAGCAGTACTTC